Presented here are 24 T cell receptor beta chains from one specimen sequenced in a study of identical twins. TCRdb independently ran MiXCR on the 5' RACE reads; one entry per CDR3 protein. The data show about 490,000 distinct CDR3 sequences, 13% to 15% seen once. These sequences were also reported in another study, on yellow fever vaccine responses in identical twins.

What was sequenced was CD4+ T cells sorted from blood. These receptors all stem from a woman aged 18-30 years in good health.

This clonotype showed up many times. The chain is built from TRBV11-2 and TRBJ2-5; 7 bases map to TRBD1. Trimming removed 1 base from V and 5 bases from J; junction bases left unmatched: 10. This CDR3 has 16 residues. Germline loops: CDR1 SGHAT, CDR2 FQNNGV. CDR3 nucleotides: TGTGCCAGCAGCTTAGGCACAGGGGCGACCCGCGAGACCCAGTACTTC. This translates into CASSLGTGATRETQYF. The whole variable domain, filled in from reference TRBV11-2 and TRBJ2-5, reads EAGVAQSPRYKIIEKRQSVAFWCNPISGHATLYWYQQILGQGPKLLIQFQNNGVVDDSQLPKDRFSAERLKGVDSTLKIQPAKLEDSAVYLCASSLGTGATRETQYFGPGTRLLVL.

The chain couples TRBV10-3 to TRBJ2-2, with D unresolved. The length of the CDR3 is 14 residues. Germline CDR1 is ENHRY and CDR2 is SYGVKD. With 3 bases removed from V and 6 bases from J, the gap between germline ends came to 11 bases. CDR3 bases: TGTGCCATCAGTGAAGAGGTCCGAGCCGGGGAGCTGTTTTTT. This codes for CAISEEVRAGELFF.

V is TRBV4-1 and J is TRBJ2-3; TRBD2 matches at 7 bases. There are 16 residues in the CDR3. The germline V gene encodes CDR1 MGHRA and CDR2 YSYEKL. The ends lost 1 base at V and 1 base at J; junction bases unmatched: 5. The chain's CDR3 is CASSQVLRGGTDTQYF. The DNA for the CDR3 is TGCGCCAGCAGCCAAGTCCTACGGGGGGGCACAGATACGCAGTATTTT.

This rearrangement joins TRBV12-3 or TRBV12-4 to TRBJ2-3, with 9 bases aligning to TRBD2. The CDR3 is 16 amino acids. J was trimmed by 1 base and V by 3 bases; bases with no gene match: 5. DNA for the CDR3: TGTGCCAGCAGTTTCAAAGCGGGGGGCCGCACAGATACGCAGTATTTT. It encodes CASSFKAGGRTDTQYF.

A few counts support this clonotype. J is TRBJ1-3 and V is TRBV16; a weak D match, TRBD1 (5 bases). CDR3 length equals 15 residues. Trimming stripped 5 bases from V and 3 bases from J, with 14 bases between. CDR1 and CDR2 from the germline V gene are KGHSY and FQNENV. CDR3 DNA sequence: TGTGCCAGCAGCGCCGGGGGACTGAGTGGAAACACCATATATTTT. Amino acids: CASSAGGLSGNTIYF.

This clonotype was seen repeatedly, ten times or more. The chain recombines TRBV5-1 with TRBJ1-1, with D unresolved. The CDR3 is made up of 15 amino acids. V lost 0 bases to trimming and J lost 0 bases, with 9 bases between them. Germline CDR1 is SGHRS and CDR2 is YFSETQ. The CDR3: CASSLGQSLNTEAFF. The CDR3 nucleotides read TGCGCCAGCAGCTTGGGGCAGAGTTTGAACACTGAAGCTTTCTTT.

This clonotype was counted ten times or more. V is TRBV5-1 and J is TRBJ2-5; no reliable D call. The CDR3 runs 11 residues. V lost 2 bases and J 4 bases, leaving 3 bases between the germline ends. CDR1 and CDR2 from the germline V gene are SGHRS and YFSETQ. The CDR3: CASSFGETQYF. The CDR3 nucleotides are TGCGCCAGCAGCTTTGGAGAGACCCAGTACTTC.

This clonotype was observed a handful of times. The gene calls are TRBV3-1 and TRBJ1-2; TRBD1 matches at 8 bases. V dropped 3 bases and J dropped 7; count of bases not matched to a gene: 7. CDR3 length equals 14 residues. Germline V lookup: CDR1 LGHDT, CDR2 YNNKEL (reference sequence). The CDR3 region is CASSHEDRAGGYTF. In nucleotides, the CDR3 is TGTGCCAGCAGCCACGAGGACAGGGCCGGTGGCTACACCTTC.

This clonotype appeared a few times. The chain recombines TRBV7-2 with TRBJ2-1; 11 bases align to TRBD2. Germline assignment: CDR1 SGHTA and CDR2 FQGNSA. The trim removed 5 bases at V and 7 bases at J, leaving 7 bases unmatched. This CDR3 has 15 amino acids. The CDR3 region is CASSRLAGFWNEQFF. The CDR3 DNA reads as TGTGCCAGCAGCAGACTAGCGGGATTTTGGAATGAGCAGTTCTTC.

This clonotype was seen only a few times. The rearrangement joins TRBV19 to TRBJ2-2; D gene uncertain. CDR3 length: 14 residues. Germline CDR1 and CDR2: LNHDA and SQIVND (reference sequence). With 5 bases removed from V and 5 bases from J, the gap between germline ends came to 12 bases. The CDR3 bases are TGTGCCAGTAGTTCTCACCTGACTACCGGGGAGCTGTTTTTT. It encodes CASSSHLTTGELFF.

This clonotype has a handful of counts. This sequence joins TRBV4-1 and TRBJ2-7, with 9 bases aligning to TRBD2. V shed 8 bases and J 2 bases; nucleotides not matched to a gene: 10. CDR3 length: 15 amino acids. In germline, CDR1 is MGHRA, CDR2 YSYEKL. The CDR3 nucleotides read TGCGCCAGCTCCTCTGGGAGCGGGGGGACCTACGAGCAGTACGTC. It translates to CASSSGSGGTYEQYV.

This clonotype was seen ten or more times. The V call is TRBV12-3 or TRBV12-4, the J call TRBJ1-3; D unresolved. The CDR3 sequence is 14 residues long. V lost 5 bases and J 2 bases, leaving 10 bases between the germline ends. As DNA, the CDR3 is TGTGCCAGCAGTGGACGAAAGGCTGGAAACACCATATATTTT. Translating it yields CASSGRKAGNTIYF.

This clonotype occurred a few times. The chain uses TRBV5-8 and TRBJ2-5; 8 bases map to TRBD1. Trimming removed 4 bases from V and 6 bases from J; junction bases left unmatched: 8. CDR3 length: 14 residues. CDR1 and CDR2 (germline): SGHTS, YDEGEE. The CDR3 protein is CASSVQGAGKTQYF. The DNA of the CDR3 is TGTGCCAGCAGCGTCCAGGGGGCCGGAAAGACCCAGTACTTC.

The rearrangement uses TRBV12-3 or TRBV12-4 and TRBJ2-5, with D perhaps given as TRBD1 or TRBD2 (5 bases each). The V and J ends lost 6 bases and 5 bases respectively, with 16 bases between them. CDR3 length: 14 residues. This CDR3 reads CASRGPGTPETQYF. The DNA for the CDR3 is TGTGCCAGCAGAGGCCCCGGGACCCCTGAGACCCAGTACTTC.

This clonotype was seen only a few times. V usage is TRBV6-2 or TRBV6-3 and J usage is TRBJ1-1, with 8 bases matching TRBD1. Germline V gives CDR1 MNHEY, CDR2 SVGEGT. The ends lost 2 bases at V and 3 bases at J; junction bases unmatched: 2. This CDR3 is 14 amino acids long. This CDR3 reads CASSYGTGDTEAFF. CDR3 bases: TGTGCCAGCAGTTACGGGACAGGCGACACTGAAGCTTTCTTT.

The genes are TRBV11-1 and TRBJ2-3; 8 positions match TRBD2. Losses at the gene ends were 1 base for V and 3 bases for J; bases not matched to a gene: 6. Germline CDR1 and CDR2: SGHAT and FQDESV (reference sequence). The CDR3 is 16 amino acids. CDR3 loop: CASSLVPSGRTDTQYF. CDR3 coding DNA: TGTGCCAGCAGCTTAGTCCCCAGCGGGAGAACAGATACGCAGTATTTT.

The V call is TRBV6-1, the J call TRBJ1-5, with D maybe TRBD1 (6 bases). The CDR3 totals 14 residues. Trimming took off 7 bases at V and 4 bases at J, with 14 bases between the two ends. Per germline, CDR1 MNHNS and CDR2 SASEGT. In nucleotides, the CDR3 is TGTGCCAGCACCAACGCCAGGGGAAATCAGCCCCAGCATTTT. It translates to CASTNARGNQPQHF.

The chain is built from TRBV19 and TRBJ2-7; 7 nucleotides align to TRBD2. Germline trimming cut 4 bases from V and 4 bases from J; bases unmatched to any gene: 7. Per the germline V gene, CDR1 is LNHDA and CDR2 is SQIVND (reference sequence). The CDR3 spans 14 residues. The CDR3: CASSKMAGVYEQYF. The CDR3 coding sequence is TGTGCCAGTAGTAAAATGGCGGGAGTTTACGAGCAGTACTTC.

This clonotype was counted a few times. V gene TRBV6-2 or TRBV6-3 combines with J gene TRBJ2-3; a weak D match, TRBD2 (5 bases). CDR1 and CDR2 (germline): MNHEY, SVGEGT. V was clipped by 10 bases and J by 7 bases, with 18 bases between them. The CDR3 extends over 13 amino acids. The DNA of the CDR3 is TGTGCCACCCACGAACTAGGTACCAATACGCAGTATTTT. Its translation is CATHELGTNTQYF.

The genes are TRBV2 and TRBJ2-1, with D tentatively TRBD1 (5 bases). V gave up 4 bases and J gave up 3 bases, with 7 bases separating them. There are 13 residues in the CDR3. CDR1 is SNHLY and CDR2 is FYNNEI in the germline V gene. The CDR3: CASSVQGYNEQFF. The CDR3 DNA reads TGTGCCAGCAGTGTGCAGGGCTACAATGAGCAGTTCTTC. Variable domain in full (rest from reference TRBV2 and TRBJ2-1): EPEVTQTPSHQVTQMGQEVILRCVPISNHLYFYWYRQILGQKVEFLVSFYNNEISEKSEIFDDQFSVERPDGSNFTLKIRSTKLEDSAMYFCASSVQGYNEQFFGPGTRLTVL.

This clonotype was seen ten or more times. This rearrangement joins TRBV11-2 to TRBJ1-1; D gene unclear. Trimming cost V 0 bases and J 1 base, with 6 bases left between them. The CDR3 consists of 14 residues. Germline V CDR1 and CDR2: SGHAT, FQNNGV. The CDR3 coding sequence is TGTGCCAGCAGCTTAGAGGGCGGGAACACTGAAGCTTTCTTT. Protein sequence: CASSLEGGNTEAFF.

This clonotype was seen more than once but under ten times. This CDR3 reads CSARGSPTDTQYF. Written as DNA, the CDR3 is TGCAGTGCTAGGGGATCCCCCACAGATACGCAGTATTTT. This chain connects TRBV20-1 to TRBJ2-3; D gene unclear. Germline CDR1 is DFQATT and CDR2 is SNEGSKA (reference sequence). V lost 3 bases and J 2 bases, leaving 9 bases between the germline ends. The CDR3 is 13 amino acids.

This clonotype was seen a few times. This chain joins TRBV20-1 and TRBJ2-1; TRBD1 aligns across 9 bases. CDR3 size: 13 residues. Germline-derived CDR1 and CDR2 are DFQATT and SNEGSKA (reference sequence). J lost 8 bases, V lost 8 bases, and 10 bases had no gene match. The CDR3 loop reads CSSTRDRVYEQFF. For the CDR3, the DNA is TGCAGTTCCACGAGGGACAGGGTCTATGAGCAGTTCTTC.

The chain employs TRBV7-2 and TRBJ2-2; the match to TRBD1 covers 9 bases. CDR1 is SGHTA, CDR2 FQGNSA, per germline. There are 16 residues in the CDR3. The V segment lost 5 bases and the J segment 7 bases; nucleotides outside the gene matches: 11. The CDR3 is CASSQPGQGTGGELFF. CDR3 sequence (DNA): TGTGCCAGCAGCCAACCGGGACAGGGTACCGGCGGGGAGCTGTTTTTT.